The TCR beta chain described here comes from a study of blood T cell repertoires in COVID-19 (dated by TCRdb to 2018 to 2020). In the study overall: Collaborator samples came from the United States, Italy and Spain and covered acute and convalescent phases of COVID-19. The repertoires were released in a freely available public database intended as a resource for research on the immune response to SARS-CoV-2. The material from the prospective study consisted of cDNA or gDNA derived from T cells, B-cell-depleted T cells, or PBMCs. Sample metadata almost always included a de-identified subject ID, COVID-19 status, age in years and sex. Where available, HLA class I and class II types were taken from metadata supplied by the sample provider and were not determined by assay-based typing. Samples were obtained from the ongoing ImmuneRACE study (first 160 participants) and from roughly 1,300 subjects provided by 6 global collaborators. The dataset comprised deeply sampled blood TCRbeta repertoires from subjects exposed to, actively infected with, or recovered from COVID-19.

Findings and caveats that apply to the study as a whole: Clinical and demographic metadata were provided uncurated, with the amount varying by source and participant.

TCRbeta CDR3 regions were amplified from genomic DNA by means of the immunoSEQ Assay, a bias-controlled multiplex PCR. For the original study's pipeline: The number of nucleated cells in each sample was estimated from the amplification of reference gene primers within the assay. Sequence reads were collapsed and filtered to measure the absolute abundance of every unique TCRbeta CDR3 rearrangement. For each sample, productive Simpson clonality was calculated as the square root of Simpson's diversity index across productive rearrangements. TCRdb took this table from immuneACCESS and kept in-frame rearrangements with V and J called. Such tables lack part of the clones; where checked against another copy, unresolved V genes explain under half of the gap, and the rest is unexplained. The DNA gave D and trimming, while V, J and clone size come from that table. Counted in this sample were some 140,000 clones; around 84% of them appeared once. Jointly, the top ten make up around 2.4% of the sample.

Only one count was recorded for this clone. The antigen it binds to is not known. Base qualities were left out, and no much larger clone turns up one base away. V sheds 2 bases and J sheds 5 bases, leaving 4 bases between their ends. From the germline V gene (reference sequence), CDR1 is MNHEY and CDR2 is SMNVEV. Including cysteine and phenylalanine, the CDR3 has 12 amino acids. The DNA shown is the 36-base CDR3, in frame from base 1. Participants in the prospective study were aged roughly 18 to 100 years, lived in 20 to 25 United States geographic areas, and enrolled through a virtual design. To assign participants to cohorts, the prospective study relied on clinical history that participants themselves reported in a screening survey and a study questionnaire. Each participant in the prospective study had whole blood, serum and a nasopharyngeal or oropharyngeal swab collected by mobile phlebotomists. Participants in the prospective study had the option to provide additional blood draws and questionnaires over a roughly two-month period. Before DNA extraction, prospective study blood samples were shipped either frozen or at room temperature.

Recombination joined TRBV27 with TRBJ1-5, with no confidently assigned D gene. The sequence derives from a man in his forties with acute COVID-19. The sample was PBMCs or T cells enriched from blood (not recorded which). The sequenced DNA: TGTGCCAGCAGTTTACGGGATCAGCCCCAGCATTTT. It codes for CASSLRDQPQHF.